The present TCR beta chain was sequenced within a study of radiation and T cells in renal cell carcinoma. The CDR3 runs 15 residues. The ends were cut back, 1 base at V and 2 bases at J, with 10 bases in the middle. Germline CDR1 SGHTA, CDR2 FQGNSA. Time point noted: blood 2 weeks post-SBRT. The treatment denotes: 15 Gy SBRT to primary tumor, nephrectomy 4 weeks later. This renal cell carcinoma was of the clear cell type. Libraries were prepared by immunoSEQ multiplex PCR; TCRdb keeps only in-frame clonotypes and omits some of them. Among about 150,000 clones listed, roughly 87% were seen once. The chain carries TRBV7-2 and TRBJ2-3; no firm D call. The receptor comes from a woman in her forties or fifties with renal cell carcinoma. Sample: blood, taken from a patient whose treatment included radiotherapy and nephrectomy. The CDR3 nucleotides are TGTGCCAGCAGCTTAGTTGGGGTCAACACAGATACGCAGTATTTT. It codes for CASSLVGVNTDTQYF.